One and the same sample provided the 18 T cell receptor beta chains below, sequenced in a study of PD-1 blockade in mismatch repair-deficient tumors. TCRdb's table, derived via immunoSEQ multiplex PCR, lists solely in-frame clones and lacks some. The data show around 17,000 clones, around 82% seen once. Sequenced here: PBMCs, sampled less than 25 weeks after starting pembrolizumab. The origin of the receptors is an adult with mismatch repair-deficient cancer.

In nucleotides, the CDR3 is TGTGCCAGCAGCGCTGCTCGCGGGAGGGCCCCCGAGCAGTACTTC. Protein sequence: CASSAARGRAPEQYF. This rearrangement joins TRBV28 to TRBJ2-7, with 9 bases lining up with TRBD2. The CDR3 is made up of 15 amino acids. V gave up 6 bases and J gave up 6 bases; unmatched junction bases: 12. Germline CDR1 reads MDHEN; CDR2 reads SYDVKM.

V gene TRBV21-1 combines with J gene TRBJ2-1; the table assigns TRBD2, which was not confirmed against the DNA. TRBV21-1 is labeled a pseudogene. The CDR3 spans 15 residues. CDR3 protein: CASTHWGGVYNEQFF. The DNA of the CDR3 is TGTGCCAGCACCCATTGGGGGGGGGTTTACAATGAGCAGTTCTTC.

V and J are TRBV18 and TRBJ2-3, with unresolved D. With 3 bases removed from V and 6 bases from J, the gap between germline ends came to 4 bases. CDR3 size: 11 residues. Looked up from germline, CDR1 is KGHSH and CDR2 is LQKENI. This chain's CDR3 is CASSPADTQYF. CDR3 sequence (DNA): TGTGCCAGCTCACCTGCGGATACGCAGTATTTT.

This clone was counted once. V is TRBV7-9 and J is TRBJ2-1; TRBD2 matches 11 bases. CDR1 is SEHNR and CDR2 is FQNEAQ in the germline V gene (reference sequence). The CDR3 contains 16 residues. V gave up 5 bases and J gave up 4 bases; unmatched junction bases: 7. CDR3 sequence: CASSPPGTSGYNEQFF. For the CDR3, the DNA is TGTGCCAGCAGCCCACCCGGGACTAGCGGTTACAATGAGCAGTTCTTC.

The V gene is TRBV5-4, the J gene TRBJ2-2; maybe TRBD1 (5 bases). The CDR3 extends over 15 amino acids. The germline V gene has CDR1 SGHNT and CDR2 YYREEE (reference sequence). Trimming took 2 bases from V and 0 from J, leaving 8 bases between them. Written as DNA, the CDR3 is TGTGCCAGCAGCTTAGGGGCTTCGAACACCGGGGAGCTGTTTTTT. Translating it yields CASSLGASNTGELFF. The whole variable domain, filled in from reference TRBV5-4 and TRBJ2-2, reads ETGVTQSPTHLIKTRGQQVTLRCSSQSGHNTVSWYQQALGQGPQFIFQYYREEENGRGNFPPRFSGLQFPNYSSELNVNALELDDSALYLCASSLGASNTGELFFGEGSRLTVL.

The chain uses TRBV10-3 and TRBJ1-5; tentative D call: TRBD1 (5 bases). The V and J ends lost 7 bases and 2 bases respectively, with 9 bases between them. Germline lookup yields CDR1 ENHRY and CDR2 SYGVKD. This CDR3 comprises 13 residues. The CDR3 DNA reads as TGTGCCATCAAGGGGAATGGCAATCAGCCCCAGCATTTT. Amino acid sequence: CAIKGNGNQPQHF.

This rearrangement joins TRBV9 to TRBJ2-2, with 7 bases aligning to TRBD2. J lost 3 bases, V lost 4 bases, and 9 bases had no gene match. CDR1 and CDR2 (germline): SGDLS, YYNGEE. The CDR3 is 16 residues long. The CDR3 reads CASSPSLAEHTGELFF. The CDR3 bases are TGTGCCAGCAGCCCCAGCCTAGCGGAGCACACCGGGGAGCTGTTTTTT. The full variable domain, its missing parts supplied by reference TRBV9 and TRBJ2-2, is DSGVTQTPKHLITATGQRVTLRCSPRSGDLSVYWYQQSLDQGLQFLIQYYNGEERAKGNILERFSAQQFPDLHSELNLSSLELGDSALYFCASSPSLAEHTGELFFGEGSRLTVL.

Only a few counts were recorded for this clone. The J gene is TRBJ2-7, the V gene TRBV29-1; weak D call: TRBD1 (6 bases). Looked up from germline, CDR1 is SQVTM and CDR2 is ANQGSEA. V lost 3 bases, J lost 5 bases, and 17 bases lay in between. There are 14 residues in the CDR3. The CDR3 loop reads CSVDGRGAGNEQYF. The CDR3 DNA reads as TGCAGCGTTGATGGCAGGGGAGCCGGGAACGAGCAGTACTTC.

The chain links TRBV7-6 to TRBJ2-1; TRBD2 aligns across 16 bases. The CDR3 is 15 amino acids. J lost 9 bases, V lost 4 bases, and 3 bases had no gene match. CDR1 and CDR2 (germline): SGHVS, FNYEAQ. CDR3: CASSSGLAGGLEQFF. CDR3 DNA: TGTGCCAGCAGCTCGGGACTAGCGGGAGGGCTTGAGCAGTTCTTC. Full variable domain (remainder filled in from reference TRBV7-6 and TRBJ2-1): GAGVSQSPRYKVTKRGQDVALRCDPISGHVSLYWYRQALGQGPEFLTYFNYEAQQDKSGLPNDRFSAERPEGSISTLTIQRTEQRDSAMYRCASSSGLAGGLEQFFGPGTRLTVL.

The V call is TRBV7-3, the J call TRBJ1-1; tentatively, D is TRBD1 (5 bases). CDR3 length: 13 amino acids. Trimming took 11 bases from V and 1 from J, leaving 14 bases between them. CDR1 is SGHTA, CDR2 FQGTGA, per germline. DNA of the CDR3: TGTGCCCCAGGGAAATCAAAGAACACTGAAGCTTTCTTT. It yields the protein CAPGKSKNTEAFF. Complete variable domain (other parts from reference TRBV7-3 and TRBJ1-1): GAGVSQTPSNKVTEKGKYVELRCDPISGHTALYWYRQSLGQGPEFLIYFQGTGAADDSGLPNDRFFAVRPEGSVSTLKIQRTERGDSAVYLCAPGKSKNTEAFFGQGTRLTVV.

In DNA, the CDR3 is TGTGCCAGTAGTCAACCAGGGTACACCGGGGAGCTGTTTTTT. Translation: CASSQPGYTGELFF. This sequence joins TRBV19 and TRBJ2-2, with a tentative D call TRBD1 (5 bases). CDR1 is LNHDA, CDR2 SQIVND, per germline (reference sequence). Trimming took off 5 bases at V and 3 bases at J, with 10 bases between the two ends. The CDR3 is made up of 14 amino acids.

This clone was seen more than once but under ten times. The chain joins TRBV5-4 to TRBJ2-7; 12 nucleotides agree with TRBD1. The V segment lost 0 bases and the J segment 5 bases; nucleotides outside the gene matches: 3. The CDR3 is made up of 15 amino acids. Per germline, CDR1 SGHNT and CDR2 YYREEE (reference sequence). Here the CDR3 reads CASSLGGTGGDEQYF. The CDR3 region has the DNA TGTGCCAGCAGCTTGGGCGGGACAGGGGGCGACGAGCAGTACTTC.

The chain links TRBV2 to TRBJ2-5, with 8 bases fitting TRBD2. V dropped 10 bases and J dropped 5; count of bases not matched to a gene: 12. The CDR3 consists of 14 residues. Germline CDR1 and CDR2: SNHLY and FYNNEI. This CDR3 reads CATYREGGGETQYF. The CDR3 region has the DNA TGTGCCACCTACCGGGAGGGCGGTGGTGAGACCCAGTACTTC.

The V gene is TRBV11-2, the J gene TRBJ1-2; possible D gene TRBD1, 5 bases. Trimming removed 3 bases at V and 1 base at J, with 12 bases between. The length of the CDR3 is 15 residues. Germline-derived CDR1 and CDR2 are SGHAT and FQNNGV. CDR3 residues: CASSLGGTDNYGYTF. Here the CDR3 DNA reads TGTGCCAGCAGCTTGGGGGGAACTGATAACTATGGCTACACCTTC.

This rearrangement joins TRBV7-2 to TRBJ2-7, with a tentative D call TRBD2 (6 bases). V lost 1 base to trimming and J lost 3 bases, with 10 bases between them. The CDR3 length is 14 residues. CDR1 and CDR2 (germline): SGHTA, FQGNSA. CDR3 protein: CASSLGLANYEQYF. The CDR3 nucleotides read TGTGCCAGCAGCTTAGGGCTAGCGAACTACGAGCAGTACTTC.

The gene calls are TRBV2 and TRBJ2-2; possibly TRBD2 for D (6 bases). The CDR3 is made up of 15 amino acids. Germline V gene lookup returns CDR1 SNHLY and CDR2 FYNNEI. Deletions cut 3 bases from V and 3 bases from J, with 11 bases between. CDR3 in amino acids: CASSEASVYTGELFF. CDR3 nucleotides: TGTGCCAGCAGTGAGGCTAGCGTTTACACCGGGGAGCTGTTTTTT.

This rearrangement joins TRBV4-1 to TRBJ2-7, with 7 bases lining up with TRBD2. Trimming at V came to 1 base and at J to 7 bases, leaving 16 bases not matched to a gene. The CDR3 length is 17 residues. Germline-derived CDR1 and CDR2 are MGHRA and YSYEKL. CDR3 residues: CASSQGRWGGKSGEQYF. CDR3 in DNA: TGCGCCAGCAGCCAAGGCCGTTGGGGGGGTAAATCGGGTGAGCAGTACTTC.

This clone was observed a few times. This chain connects TRBV5-1 to TRBJ2-7; TRBD2 matches 9 bases. The germline V gene encodes CDR1 SGHRS and CDR2 YFSETQ. V lost 7 bases, J lost 3 bases, and 11 bases stayed unmatched. The CDR3 has 15 residues. The CDR3 loop reads CASWSNSGSIYEQYF. The CDR3 region has the DNA TGCGCCAGCTGGTCAAATAGCGGGAGTATCTACGAGCAGTACTTC.